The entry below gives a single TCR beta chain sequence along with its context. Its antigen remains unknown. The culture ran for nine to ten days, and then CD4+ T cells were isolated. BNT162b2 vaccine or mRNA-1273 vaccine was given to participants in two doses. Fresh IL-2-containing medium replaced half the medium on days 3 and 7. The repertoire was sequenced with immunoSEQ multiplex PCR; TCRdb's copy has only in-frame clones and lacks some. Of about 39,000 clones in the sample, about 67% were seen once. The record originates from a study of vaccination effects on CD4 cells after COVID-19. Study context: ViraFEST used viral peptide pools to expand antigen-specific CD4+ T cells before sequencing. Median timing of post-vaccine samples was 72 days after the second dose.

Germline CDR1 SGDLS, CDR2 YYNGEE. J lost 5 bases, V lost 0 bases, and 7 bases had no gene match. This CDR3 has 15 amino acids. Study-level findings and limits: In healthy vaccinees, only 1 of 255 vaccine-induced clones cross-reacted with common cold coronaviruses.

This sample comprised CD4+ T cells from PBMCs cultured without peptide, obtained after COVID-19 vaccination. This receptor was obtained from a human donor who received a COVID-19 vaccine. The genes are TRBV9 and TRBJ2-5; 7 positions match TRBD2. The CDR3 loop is CASSVGGSVTETQYF. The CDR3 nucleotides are TGTGCCAGCAGCGTAGGCGGGAGCGTGACGGAGACCCAGTACTTC.